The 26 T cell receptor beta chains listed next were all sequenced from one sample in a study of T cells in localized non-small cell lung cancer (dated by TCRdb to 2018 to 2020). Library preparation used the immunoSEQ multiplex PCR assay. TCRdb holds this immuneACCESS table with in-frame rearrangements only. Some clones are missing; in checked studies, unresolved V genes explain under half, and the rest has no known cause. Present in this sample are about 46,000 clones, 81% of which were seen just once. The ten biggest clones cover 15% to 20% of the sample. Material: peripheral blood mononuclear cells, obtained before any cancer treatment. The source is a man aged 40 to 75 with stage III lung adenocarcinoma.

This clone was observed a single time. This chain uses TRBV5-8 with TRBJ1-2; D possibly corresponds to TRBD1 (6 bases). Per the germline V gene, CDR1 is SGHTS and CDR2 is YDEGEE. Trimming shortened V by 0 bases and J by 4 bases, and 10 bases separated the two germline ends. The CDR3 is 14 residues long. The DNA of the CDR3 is TGTGCCAGCAGCTTGGCACAGGGCGGCTATGGCTACACCTTC. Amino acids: CASSLAQGGYGYTF.

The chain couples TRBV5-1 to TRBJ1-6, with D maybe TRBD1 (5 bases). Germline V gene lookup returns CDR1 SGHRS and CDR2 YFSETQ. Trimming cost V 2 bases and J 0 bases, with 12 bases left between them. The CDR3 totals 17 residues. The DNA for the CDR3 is TGCGCCAGCAGCTTAGGACACGCGGACTCCTATAATTCACCCCTCCACTTT. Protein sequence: CASSLGHADSYNSPLHF.

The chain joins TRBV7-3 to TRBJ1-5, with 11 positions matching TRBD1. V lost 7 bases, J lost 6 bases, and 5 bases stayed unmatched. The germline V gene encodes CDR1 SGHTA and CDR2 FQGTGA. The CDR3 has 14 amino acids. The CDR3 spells CASKDRGLGQPQHF. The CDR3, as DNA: TGTGCCAGCAAGGACAGGGGGCTGGGTCAGCCCCAGCATTTT.

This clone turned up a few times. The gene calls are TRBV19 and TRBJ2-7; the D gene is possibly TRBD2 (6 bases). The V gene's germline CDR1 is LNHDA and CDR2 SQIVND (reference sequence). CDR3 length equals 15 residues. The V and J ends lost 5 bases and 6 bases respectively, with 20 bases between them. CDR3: CASSPAGTLPSEQYF. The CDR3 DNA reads TGTGCCAGTAGTCCGGCCGGGACTCTCCCAAGCGAGCAGTACTTC.

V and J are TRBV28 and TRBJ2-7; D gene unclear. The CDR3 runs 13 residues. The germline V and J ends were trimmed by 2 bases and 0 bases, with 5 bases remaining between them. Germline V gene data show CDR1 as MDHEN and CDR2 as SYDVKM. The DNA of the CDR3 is TGTGCCAGCAGTTTAAGGACCTCCTACGAGCAGTACTTC. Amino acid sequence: CASSLRTSYEQYF.

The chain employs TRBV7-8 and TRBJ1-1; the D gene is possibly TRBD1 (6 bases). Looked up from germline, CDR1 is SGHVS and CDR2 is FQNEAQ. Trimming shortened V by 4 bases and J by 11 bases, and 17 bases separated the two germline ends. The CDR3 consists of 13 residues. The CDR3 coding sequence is TGTGCCAGCAGCTCCTATGGGGGGCTGGACGCTTTCTTT. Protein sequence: CASSSYGGLDAFF.

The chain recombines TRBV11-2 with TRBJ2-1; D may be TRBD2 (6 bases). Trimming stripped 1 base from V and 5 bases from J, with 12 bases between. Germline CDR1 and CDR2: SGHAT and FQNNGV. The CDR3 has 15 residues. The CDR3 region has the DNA TGTGCCAGCAGCTTAGGGCTAGCGACCCACAATGAGCAGTTCTTC. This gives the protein CASSLGLATHNEQFF.

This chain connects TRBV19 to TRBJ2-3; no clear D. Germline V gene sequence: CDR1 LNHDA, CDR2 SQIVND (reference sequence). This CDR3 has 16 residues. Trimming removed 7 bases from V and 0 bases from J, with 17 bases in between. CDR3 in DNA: TGTGCCAGTACCCAAAACTGGGCCGCTAGCACAGATACGCAGTATTTT. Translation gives CASTQNWAASTDTQYF.

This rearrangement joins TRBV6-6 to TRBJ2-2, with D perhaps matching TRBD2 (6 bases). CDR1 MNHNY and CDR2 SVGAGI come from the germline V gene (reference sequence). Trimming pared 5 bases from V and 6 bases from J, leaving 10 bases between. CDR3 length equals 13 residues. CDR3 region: CASSLSGAGELFF. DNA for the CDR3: TGTGCCAGCAGTCTCTCGGGGGCCGGGGAGCTGTTTTTT.

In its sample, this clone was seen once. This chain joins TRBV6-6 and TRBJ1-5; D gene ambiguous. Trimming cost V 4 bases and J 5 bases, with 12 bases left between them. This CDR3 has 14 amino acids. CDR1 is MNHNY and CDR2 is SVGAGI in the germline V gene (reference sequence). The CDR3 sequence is CASSWNPSDQPQHF. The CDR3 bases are TGTGCCAGCAGTTGGAACCCCTCAGATCAGCCCCAGCATTTT.

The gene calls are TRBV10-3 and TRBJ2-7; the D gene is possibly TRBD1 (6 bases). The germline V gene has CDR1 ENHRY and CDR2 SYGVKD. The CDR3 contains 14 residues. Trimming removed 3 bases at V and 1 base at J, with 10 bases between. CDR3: CAISDRGTSYEQYF. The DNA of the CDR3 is TGTGCCATCAGTGACAGGGGCACGTCCTACGAGCAGTACTTC.

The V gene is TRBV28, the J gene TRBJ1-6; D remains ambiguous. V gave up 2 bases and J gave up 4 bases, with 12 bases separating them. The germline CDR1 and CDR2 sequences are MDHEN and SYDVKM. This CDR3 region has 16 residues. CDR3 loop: CASSLRKGGYNSPLHF. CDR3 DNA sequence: TGTGCCAGCAGTTTAAGGAAGGGCGGATATAATTCACCCCTCCACTTT.

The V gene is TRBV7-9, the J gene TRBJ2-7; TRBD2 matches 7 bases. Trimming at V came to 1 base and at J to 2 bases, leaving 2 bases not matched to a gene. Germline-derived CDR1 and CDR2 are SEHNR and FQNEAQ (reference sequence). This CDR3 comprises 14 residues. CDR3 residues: CASSLGLAPYEQYF. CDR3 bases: TGTGCCAGCAGCTTAGGACTAGCACCCTACGAGCAGTACTTC. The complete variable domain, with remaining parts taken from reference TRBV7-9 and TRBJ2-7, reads DTGVSQNPRHKITKRGQNVTFRCDPISEHNRLYWYRQTLGQGPEFLTYFQNEAQLEKSRLLSDRFSAERPKGSFSTLEIQRTEQGDSAMYLCASSLGLAPYEQYFGPGTRLTVT.

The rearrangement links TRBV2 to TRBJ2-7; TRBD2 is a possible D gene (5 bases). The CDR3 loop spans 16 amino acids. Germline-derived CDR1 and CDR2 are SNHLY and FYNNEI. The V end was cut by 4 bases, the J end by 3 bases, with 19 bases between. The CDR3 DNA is TGTGCCAGCAGTGCTGGCTCCGGGATTCCTAGCTACGAGCAGTACTTC. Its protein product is CASSAGSGIPSYEQYF.

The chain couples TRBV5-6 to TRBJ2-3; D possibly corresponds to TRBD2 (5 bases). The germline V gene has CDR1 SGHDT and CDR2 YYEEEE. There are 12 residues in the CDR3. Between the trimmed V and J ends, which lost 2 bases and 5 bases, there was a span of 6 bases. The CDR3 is CASSLREDTQYF. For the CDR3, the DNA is TGTGCCAGCAGCTTACGGGAAGATACGCAGTATTTT.

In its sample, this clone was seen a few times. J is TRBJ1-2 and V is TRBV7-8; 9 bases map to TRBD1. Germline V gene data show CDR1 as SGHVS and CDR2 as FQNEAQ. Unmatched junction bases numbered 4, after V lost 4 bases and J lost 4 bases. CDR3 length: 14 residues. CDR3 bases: TGTGCCAGCAGCTCCACAGGGGGCGTCTATGGCTACACCTTC. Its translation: CASSSTGGVYGYTF.

The CDR3 here is CASSPDTANYGYTF. In DNA form, the CDR3 reads TGTGCCAGCAGCCCCGACACCGCCAACTATGGCTACACCTTC. This chain connects TRBV6-4 to TRBJ1-2; no clear D gene. This CDR3 spans 14 amino acids. V was trimmed by 6 bases and J by 2 bases, leaving 13 bases between them. The germline V gene encodes CDR1 MRHNA and CDR2 SNTAGT.

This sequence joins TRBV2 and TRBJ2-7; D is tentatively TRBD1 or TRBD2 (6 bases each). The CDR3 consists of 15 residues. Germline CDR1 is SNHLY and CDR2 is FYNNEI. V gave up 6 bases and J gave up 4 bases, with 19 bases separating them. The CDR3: CASRSWGAGEYEQYF. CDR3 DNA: TGTGCCAGCAGATCCTGGGGGGCGGGTGAATACGAGCAGTACTTC.

DNA of the CDR3: TGTGCCAGCAGTTTGGCAGGTCCCTACGAGCAGTACTTC. This translates into CASSLAGPYEQYF. The chain employs TRBV27 and TRBJ2-7; unclear D gene. The CDR3 covers 13 residues. The V gene lost 3 bases and the J gene lost 2 bases, with 8 bases spanning the gap. Germline V gene data show CDR1 as MNHEY and CDR2 as SMNVEV (reference sequence).

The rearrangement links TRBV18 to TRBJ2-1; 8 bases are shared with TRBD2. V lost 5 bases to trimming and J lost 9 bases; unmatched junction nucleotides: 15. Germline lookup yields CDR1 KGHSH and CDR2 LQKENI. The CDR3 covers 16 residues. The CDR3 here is CASSSPLAVEGGEQFF. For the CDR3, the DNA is TGTGCCAGCTCATCTCCACTAGCGGTGGAGGGGGGTGAGCAGTTCTTC.

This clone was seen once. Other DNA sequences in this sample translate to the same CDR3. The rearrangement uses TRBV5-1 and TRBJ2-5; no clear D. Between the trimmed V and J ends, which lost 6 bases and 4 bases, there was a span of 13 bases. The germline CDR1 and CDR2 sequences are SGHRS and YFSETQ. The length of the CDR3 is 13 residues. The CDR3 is CASTASTGETQYF. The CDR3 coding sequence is TGCGCCAGCACCGCTTCTACGGGAGAGACCCAGTACTTC.

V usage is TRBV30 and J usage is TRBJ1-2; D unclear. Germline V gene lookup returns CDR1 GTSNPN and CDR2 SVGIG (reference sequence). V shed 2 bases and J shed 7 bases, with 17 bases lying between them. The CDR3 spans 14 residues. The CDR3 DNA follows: TGTGCCTGGAGTCCCACCGGGAATATGGGTGGCTACACCTTC. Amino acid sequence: CAWSPTGNMGGYTF.

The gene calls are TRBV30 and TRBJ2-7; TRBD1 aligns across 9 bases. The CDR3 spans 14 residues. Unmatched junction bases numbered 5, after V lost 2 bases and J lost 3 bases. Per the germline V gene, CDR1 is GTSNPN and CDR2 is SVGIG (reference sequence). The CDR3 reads CAWSPGTGNYEQYF. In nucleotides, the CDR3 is TGTGCCTGGAGTCCTGGGACAGGGAACTACGAGCAGTACTTC.

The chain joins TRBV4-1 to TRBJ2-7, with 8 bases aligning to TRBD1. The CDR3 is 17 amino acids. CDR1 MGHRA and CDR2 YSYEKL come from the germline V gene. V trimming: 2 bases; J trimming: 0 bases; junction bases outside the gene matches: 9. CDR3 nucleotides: TGCGCCAGCAGCCAACAGGGGGCGGGACACTCCTCCTACGAGCAGTACTTC. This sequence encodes CASSQQGAGHSSYEQYF.

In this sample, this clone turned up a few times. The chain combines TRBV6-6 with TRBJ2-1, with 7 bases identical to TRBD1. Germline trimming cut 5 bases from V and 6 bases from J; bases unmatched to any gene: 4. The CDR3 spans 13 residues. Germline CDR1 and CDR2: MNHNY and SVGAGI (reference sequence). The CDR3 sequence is CASSLQGINEQFF. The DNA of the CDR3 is TGTGCCAGCAGTCTACAGGGGATCAATGAGCAGTTCTTC.

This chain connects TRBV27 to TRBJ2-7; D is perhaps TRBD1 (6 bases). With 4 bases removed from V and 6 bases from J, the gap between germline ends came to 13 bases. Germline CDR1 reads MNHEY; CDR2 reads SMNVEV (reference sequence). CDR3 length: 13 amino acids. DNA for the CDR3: TGTGCCAGCAGTTCCCCCAGGGGAGCCGAGCAGTACTTC. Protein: CASSSPRGAEQYF.